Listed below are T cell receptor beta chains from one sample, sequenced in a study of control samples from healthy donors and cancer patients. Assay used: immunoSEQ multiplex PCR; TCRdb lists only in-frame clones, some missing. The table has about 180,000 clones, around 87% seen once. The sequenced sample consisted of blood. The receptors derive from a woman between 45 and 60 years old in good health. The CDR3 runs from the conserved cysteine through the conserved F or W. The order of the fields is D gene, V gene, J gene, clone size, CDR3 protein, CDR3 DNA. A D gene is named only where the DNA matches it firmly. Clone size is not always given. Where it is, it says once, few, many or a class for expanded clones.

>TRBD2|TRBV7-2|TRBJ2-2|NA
CASSLREGTGELFF
TGTGCCAGCAGCTTGAGGGAGGGCACCGGGGAGCTGTTTTTT
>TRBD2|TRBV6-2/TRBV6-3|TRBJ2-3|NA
CASSYEAGRRPTDTQYF
TGTGCCAGCAGTTACGAAGCGGGACGTCGGCCCACAGATACGCAGTATTTT
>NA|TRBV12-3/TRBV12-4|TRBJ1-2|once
CASSQSGLYGYAF
TGTGCCAGCAGCCAATCAGGACTTTATGGCTACGCCTTC
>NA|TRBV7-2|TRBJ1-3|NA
CASRPEVSGDTIYF
TGTGCCAGCAGGCCAGAAGTGAGCGGGGACACCATATATTTT
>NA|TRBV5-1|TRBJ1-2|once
CASSLSRDAGYTF
TGCGCCAGCAGCTTGTCCAGGGACGCAGGCTACACCTTC
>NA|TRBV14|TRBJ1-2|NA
CASSRRTGGYTF
TGTGCCAGCAGCAGGCGAACGGGGGGCTACACCTTC
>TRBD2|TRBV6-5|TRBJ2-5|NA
CASRLAGLETQYF
TGTGCCAGCAGGCTAGCGGGACTGGAGACCCAGTACTTC
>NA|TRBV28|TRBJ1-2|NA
CASSKGRGLNYGYTF
TGTGCCAGCAGCAAGGGACGGGGACTGAACTATGGCTACACCTTC
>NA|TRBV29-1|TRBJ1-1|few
CSVRGTQQTMNTEAFF
TGCAGCGTCCGGGGGACTCAGCAAACAATGAACACTGAAGCTTTCTTT
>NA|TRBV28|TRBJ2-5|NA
CASSPLGNQETQYF
TGTGCCAGCAGTCCCTTAGGTAACCAAGAGACCCAGTACTTC
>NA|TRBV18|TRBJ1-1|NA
CASSPVGTEAFF
TGTGCCAGCTCCCCCGTAGGAACTGAAGCTTTCTTT
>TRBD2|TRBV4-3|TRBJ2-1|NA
CASSQAGGDNEQFF
TGCGCCAGCAGCCAAGCGGGAGGGGACAATGAGCAGTTCTTC
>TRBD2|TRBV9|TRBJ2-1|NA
CASSVVAGAYNEQFF
TGTGCCAGCAGCGTAGTAGCGGGGGCCTACAATGAGCAGTTCTTC
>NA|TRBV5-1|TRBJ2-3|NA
CASSPTGNFLFRWYF
TGCGCCAGCAGCCCAACAGGGAATTTTCTCTTCCGTTGGTATTTT
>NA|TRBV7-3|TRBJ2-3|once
CASSLAGSTDTQYF
TGTGCCAGCAGCCTCGCCGGGTCCACAGATACGCAGTATTTT
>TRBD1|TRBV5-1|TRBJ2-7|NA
CASSSGTGIYEQYF
TGCGCCAGCAGCTCCGGGACAGGAATCTACGAGCAGTACTTC
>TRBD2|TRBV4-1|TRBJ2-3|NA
CASSQGEGLAGEWTQYF
TGCGCCAGCAGCCAAGGGGAGGGACTAGCGGGGGAGTGGACGCAGTATTTT
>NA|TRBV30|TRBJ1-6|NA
CAWSVPTGTRSSPLHF
TGTGCCTGGAGTGTTCCGACCGGGACTCGGAGTTCACCCCTCCACTTT
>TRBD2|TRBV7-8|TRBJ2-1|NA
CASSFTSGVNDEQFF
TGTGCCAGCAGCTTTACTAGCGGGGTGAATGATGAGCAGTTCTTC
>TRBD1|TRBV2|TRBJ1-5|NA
CASGVDRDQPQHF
TGTGCCAGCGGCGTAGACAGGGATCAGCCCCAGCATTTT
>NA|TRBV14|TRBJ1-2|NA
CASSQDGGLGGEHHGYTF
TGTGCCAGCAGCCAAGACGGGGGCTTGGGGGGCGAGCACCATGGCTACACCTTC
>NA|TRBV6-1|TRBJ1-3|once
CASSEALGALSGNTIYF
TGTGCCAGCAGTGAAGCGCTTGGGGCCCTCTCTGGAAACACCATATATTTT
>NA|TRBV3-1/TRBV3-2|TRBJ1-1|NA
CASSRDTRNTEAFF
TGTGCCAGCAGCCGGGACACCCGGAACACTGAAGCTTTCTTT
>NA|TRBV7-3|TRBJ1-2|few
CASSYSGRDGYTF
TGTGCCAGCAGCTACTCTGGTCGGGATGGCTACACCTTC
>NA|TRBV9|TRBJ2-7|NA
CASSVGRGGYEQYF
TGTGCCAGCAGCGTAGGTAGGGGGGGCTACGAGCAGTACTTC
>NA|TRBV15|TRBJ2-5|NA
CATSSLKDRLYQETQYF
TGTGCCACCAGCAGCCTAAAAGACAGACTGTACCAAGAGACCCAGTACTTC
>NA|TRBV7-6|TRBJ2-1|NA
CASSLAPVGTYNEQFF
TGTGCCAGCAGCTTAGCGCCAGTCGGAACCTACAATGAGCAGTTCTTC
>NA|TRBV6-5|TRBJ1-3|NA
CASTSETGNTIYF
TGTGCCAGCACTTCAGAGACTGGAAACACCATATATTTT
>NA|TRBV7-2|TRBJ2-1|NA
CASSLALGNEQFF
TGTGCCAGCAGCTTAGCGCTTGGGAATGAGCAGTTCTTC
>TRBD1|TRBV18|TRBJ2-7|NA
CASSPSGTGGNEQYF
TGTGCCAGCTCACCATCGGGGACAGGGGGCAACGAGCAGTACTTC
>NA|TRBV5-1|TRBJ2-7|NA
CASSLVQGSYEQYF
TGCGCCAGCAGCTTGGTACAGGGTTCCTACGAGCAGTACTTC
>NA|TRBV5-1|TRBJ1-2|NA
CASSLVGRSLYGYTF
TGCGCCAGCAGCTTGGTTGGCAGGAGCTTGTATGGCTACACCTTC
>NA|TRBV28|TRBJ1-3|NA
CASNPISGNTIYF
TGTGCCAGCAATCCTATCTCTGGAAACACCATATATTTT
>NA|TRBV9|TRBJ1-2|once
CASSVAPQGLRGYTF
TGTGCCAGCAGCGTAGCCCCACAGGGCCTGAGGGGCTACACCTTC
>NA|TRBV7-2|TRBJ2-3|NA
CASSLDGTDAQILNTQYF
TGTGCCAGCAGCTTAGATGGGACGGATGCACAGATCCTGAATACGCAGTATTTT
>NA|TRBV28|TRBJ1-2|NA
CASGGGQGWGYGYTF
TGTGCCAGCGGCGGAGGACAAGGATGGGGCTATGGCTACACCTTC
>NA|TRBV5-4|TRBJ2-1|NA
CASSSTQGSYNEQFF
TGTGCCAGCAGCTCCACACAGGGCTCCTACAATGAGCAGTTCTTC
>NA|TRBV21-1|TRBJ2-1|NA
CASSKRSGNSYNEQFF
TGTGCCAGCAGCAAAAGGTCCGGTAACTCCTACAATGAGCAGTTCTTC
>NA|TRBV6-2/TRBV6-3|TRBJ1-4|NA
CASSPYPTAGNEKLFF
TGTGCCAGCAGCCCTTACCCGACAGCAGGAAATGAAAAACTGTTTTTT
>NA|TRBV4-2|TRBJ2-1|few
CASSQDPAGSLYNEQFF
TGTGCCAGCAGCCAAGACCCTGCGGGAAGTCTCTACAATGAGCAGTTCTTC
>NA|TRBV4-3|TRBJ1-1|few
CASSQGHQGNTEAFF
TGCGCCAGCAGCCAAGGTCACCAGGGGAACACTGAAGCTTTCTTT
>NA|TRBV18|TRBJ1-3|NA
CASSPLTGEIIYF
TGTGCCAGCTCACCACTCACTGGTGAGATAATATATTTT
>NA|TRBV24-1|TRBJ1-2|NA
CATSDTGQANYGYTF
TGTGCCACCAGTGACACGGGCCAAGCTAACTATGGCTACACCTTC
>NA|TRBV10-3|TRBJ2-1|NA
CAISESASANYNEQFF
TGTGCCATCAGTGAGTCGGCTAGCGCAAACTACAATGAGCAGTTCTTC
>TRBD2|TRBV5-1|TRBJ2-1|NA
CASRSTRAGAGHNEQFF
TGCGCCAGCAGGAGCACGAGAGCGGGGGCCGGACACAATGAGCAGTTCTTC
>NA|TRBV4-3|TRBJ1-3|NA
CASSQDLSGRGNTIYF
TGCGCCAGCAGCCAAGATCTTTCCGGTAGGGGAAACACCATATATTTT
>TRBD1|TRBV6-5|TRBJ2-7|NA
CASSYRTGRSYEQYF
TGTGCCAGCAGTTACAGGACAGGGCGTTCCTACGAGCAGTACTTC
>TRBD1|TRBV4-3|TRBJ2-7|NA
CASSQEQGIKYEQYF
TGCGCCAGCAGCCAAGAACAGGGGATTAAATACGAGCAGTACTTC